Shown below are 8 T cell receptor beta chains from a single sample sequenced in a study of immune evolution from preneoplasia to lung adenocarcinoma. Only in-frame clones appear in the TCRdb table, and some are missing; sequencing was by immunoSEQ multiplex PCR. The sample holds 27,000 or so clones; roughly 70% are singletons and the top ten take around 6%. The sequencing input was FFPE invasive lung adenocarcinoma tissue. Source of these receptors: a person aged 55 to 70 with invasive lung adenocarcinoma. Some clones in this sample may be carry-over from other donors' samples.

For this clone: The identical CDR3 is also encoded by other nucleotide sequences in the sample. This chain uses TRBV7-9 with TRBJ2-3; D is perhaps TRBD1 or TRBD2 (6 bases each). Trimming pared 3 bases from V and 7 bases from J, leaving 17 bases between. The CDR3 is 15 amino acids. Germline V gene lookup returns CDR1 SEHNR and CDR2 FQNEAQ (reference sequence). The DNA of the CDR3 is TGTGCCAGCAGCTTCGGGGGCCGTGGGGGGCATACGCAGTATTTT. Translation: CASSFGGRGGHTQYF.

The gene calls are TRBV6-1 and TRBJ2-7; 9 positions agree with TRBD1. The CDR3 is 14 amino acids. With V trimmed by 5 bases and J by 2 bases, 4 bases remained unmatched. From germline, CDR1 is MNHNS and CDR2 SASEGT. CDR3 sequence: CASSLTGGPYEQYF. The CDR3 bases are TGTGCCAGCAGTTTGACAGGGGGACCCTACGAGCAGTACTTC.

V and J are TRBV9 and TRBJ2-2; 13 bases map to TRBD2. Germline V gives CDR1 SGDLS, CDR2 YYNGEE. Trimming removed 0 bases from V and 7 bases from J; junction bases left unmatched: 3. This CDR3 spans 16 amino acids. The CDR3 spells CASSVGLAGGNGELFF. The DNA of the CDR3 is TGTGCCAGCAGCGTAGGACTAGCGGGAGGTAACGGGGAGCTGTTTTTT.

This chain connects TRBV5-4 to TRBJ2-7; D may be TRBD1 (5 bases). CDR3 length equals 13 residues. Looked up from germline, CDR1 is SGHNT and CDR2 is YYREEE (reference sequence). With 10 bases removed from V and 6 bases from J, the gap between germline ends came to 20 bases. The CDR3 nucleotides are TGTGCCTTTCAGGACATCGAACGTCGCGAGCAGTACTTC. Translation: CAFQDIERREQYF.

The chain joins TRBV4-1 to TRBJ2-1; D remains unclear. V lost 0 bases, J lost 6 bases, and 6 bases lay in between. Germline V gene data show CDR1 as MGHRA and CDR2 as YSYEKL. The CDR3 is made up of 13 amino acids. CDR3 protein: CASSQDYLNEQFF. CDR3 nucleotide sequence: TGCGCCAGCAGCCAAGACTATCTCAATGAGCAGTTCTTC.

The chain employs TRBV7-2 and TRBJ2-3; 8 bases map to TRBD2. This CDR3 spans 16 amino acids. Trimming removed 5 bases from V and 0 bases from J; junction bases left unmatched: 7. Germline V CDR1 and CDR2: SGHTA, FQGNSA. The CDR3 is CASSRSGGHSTDTQYF. CDR3 coding DNA: TGTGCCAGCAGCAGAAGCGGGGGACATAGCACAGATACGCAGTATTTT.

The chain recombines TRBV28 with TRBJ2-5; possibly TRBD1 for D (6 bases). This CDR3 contains 15 residues. Trimming pared 5 bases from V and 3 bases from J, leaving 16 bases between. Germline-derived CDR1 and CDR2 are MDHEN and SYDVKM. CDR3 in DNA: TGTGCCAGCAGTCCTTCCGCCACAGGGAAAGAGACCCAGTACTTC. Its protein product is CASSPSATGKETQYF.

The table lists this clone with a few counts. V gene TRBV28 combines with J gene TRBJ2-6; D unresolved. The CDR3 loop spans 15 amino acids. Germline V gives CDR1 MDHEN, CDR2 SYDVKM. V lost 6 bases to trimming and J lost 0 bases, with 9 bases between them. The CDR3 protein is CASSNEISGANVLTF. In nucleotides, the CDR3 is TGTGCCAGCAGCAATGAAATCTCTGGGGCCAACGTCCTGACTTTC.